The source of this TCR beta chain is a study of cytomegalovirus exposure and HLA in healthy donors. Germline CDR1 reads MNHNS; CDR2 reads SASEGT. V was pared by 9 bases and J by 1 base, with 13 bases between. This CDR3 is 15 amino acids long. PCR was performed using 60 Vbeta and 13 Jbeta primers. Here immunoSEQ multiplex PCR was the method, and the copy in TCRdb shows in-frame clones only, minus some. The repertoire holds approximately 150,000 clones, with around four fifths as singletons. This rearrangement joins TRBV6-1 to TRBJ2-6, with TRBD2 as a possible D gene (6 bases). The TCR comes from a male donor in good health and CMV-seronegative. The sample taken for sequencing was PBMCs. The CDR3 sequence: CASQSGGSGANVLTF. CDR3 nucleotide sequence: TGTGCCAGTCAATCCGGAGGGTCTGGGGCCAACGTCCTGACTTTC.